The rows below give T cell receptor beta chains drawn from one sample of a study of T-cell reconstitution after alpha-beta-depleted transplantation in children. TCRdb reprocessed the PCR reads with MiXCR, giving one entry per CDR3 protein. The sample consists of 350,000 to 450,000 distinct CDR3 sequences, 20% of them appearing once. This specimen was PBMCs from the stem cell graft donor, taken from the stem cell graft. These receptors came from a human donor who donated a stem cell graft to a child with acute myeloid leukemia. The CDR3 runs from the conserved cysteine through the conserved F or W. The D gene is left open where the match is weak. Clone sizes are given selectively: once, few, many, or a class where the clone is expanded.

TGTGCCAGCAGGTCGGGGACTAGTAGCCACGAGCAGTACTTC	CASRSGTSSHEQYF	TRBD2	TRBV28	TRBJ2-7	few
TGCAGTGCTAGAGTCTGGGGGGGTACCTACGAGCAGTACTTC	CSARVWGGTYEQYF	TRBD2	TRBV20-1	TRBJ2-7	few
TGCGCCAGCAGCTTGCAGGGCGGTCAGCCCCAGCATTTT	CASSLQGGQPQHF	NA	TRBV5-1	TRBJ1-5	NA
TGTGCCAGCAGTGAGTGGGGGGGGGAGAGACGTGAGCAGTTCTTC	CASSEWGGERREQFF	TRBD2	TRBV2	TRBJ2-1	few
TGCAGTGCTATTCTGGACCTTAACTATGGCTACACCTTC	CSAILDLNYGYTF	NA	TRBV20-1	TRBJ1-2	NA
TGCAGTGCTAGAGATCCGGGACGTAACACAGATACGCAGTATTTT	CSARDPGRNTDTQYF	NA	TRBV20-1	TRBJ2-3	many
TGTGCCAGCTCGGCCCCCGAGACCCAGTACTTC	CASSAPETQYF	NA	TRBV28	TRBJ2-5	few
TGTGCCAGCAGACTACCGCCCTACGAGCAGTACTTC	CASRLPPYEQYF	NA	TRBV12-3/TRBV12-4	TRBJ2-7	NA
TGTGCCAGCAGTGCCGTTCCAATAGTCGATGAGCAGTTCTTC	CASSAVPIVDEQFF	NA	TRBV9	TRBJ2-1	NA
TGTGCCAGCAGCTTAACGACAGGGGGGTACAATGAGCAGTTCTTC	CASSLTTGGYNEQFF	TRBD1	TRBV11-3	TRBJ2-1	NA
TGTGCCATCAGTCCAACGACAGGGAACAATCAGCCCCAGCATTTT	CAISPTTGNNQPQHF	TRBD1	TRBV10-3	TRBJ1-5	few
TGTGCCAGCAGCCCCCTGACGGACCGTTTAGATACGCAGTATTTT	CASSPLTDRLDTQYF	NA	TRBV28	TRBJ2-3	NA
TGTGCCAGCAGCTACCCGCAGGGGACTAGCGGGACCCTGGGCTCCTACAATGAGCAGTTCTTC	CASSYPQGTSGTLGSYNEQFF	TRBD2	TRBV7-6	TRBJ2-1	few
TGTGCCAGCTCCTCATTAGCGGCTCTCTCCTACAATGAGCAGTTCTTC	CASSSLAALSYNEQFF	NA	TRBV12-3/TRBV12-4	TRBJ2-1	few
TGTGCCACCAGTGATCCGAACCCTCGGACGAGAAACATTCAGTACTTC	CATSDPNPRTRNIQYF	NA	TRBV24-1	TRBJ2-4	few